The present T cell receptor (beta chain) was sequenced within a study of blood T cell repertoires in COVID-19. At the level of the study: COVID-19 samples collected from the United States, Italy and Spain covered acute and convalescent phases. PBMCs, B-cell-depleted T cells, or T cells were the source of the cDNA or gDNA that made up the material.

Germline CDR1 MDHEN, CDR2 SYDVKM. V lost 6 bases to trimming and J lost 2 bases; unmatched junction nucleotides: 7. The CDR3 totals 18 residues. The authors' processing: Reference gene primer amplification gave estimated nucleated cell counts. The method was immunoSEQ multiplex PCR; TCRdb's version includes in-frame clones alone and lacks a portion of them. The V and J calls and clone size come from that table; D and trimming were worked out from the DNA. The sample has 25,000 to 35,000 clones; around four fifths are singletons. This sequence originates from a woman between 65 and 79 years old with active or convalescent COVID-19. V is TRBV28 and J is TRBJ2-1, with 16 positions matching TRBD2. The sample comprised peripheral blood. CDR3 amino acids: CASRTSGTSGRAYNEQFF. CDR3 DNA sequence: TGTGCCAGCAGGACCTCCGGGACTAGCGGGAGGGCCTACAATGAGCAGTTCTTC.